Below are 31 T cell receptor beta chains sequenced from a single sample in a study of T cell responses to AZD1222 COVID-19 vaccine. Sequencing was performed with immunoSEQ multiplex PCR; in TCRdb, only in-frame clones are kept and a portion is missing. This sample has some 110,000 clones, with approximately 90% found just once. Specimen: peripheral blood, collected on day 0 of AZD1222 vaccination. Source of these receptors: an adult in good health.

This clone appeared once. The genes are TRBV2 and TRBJ1-3; a weak D match, TRBD1 (5 bases). The CDR3 is 19 residues long. V shed 5 bases and J shed 1 base, with 24 bases lying between them. Germline values: CDR1 SNHLY, CDR2 FYNNEI. CDR3 bases: TGTGCCAGCAGTTTTCTAATCGGAACGGGGGTTACTTCTGGAAACACCATATATTTT. Its translation is CASSFLIGTGVTSGNTIYF.

The V gene is TRBV6-5, the J gene TRBJ2-3; D might be TRBD2 (6 bases). The germline gives CDR1 MNHEY, CDR2 SVGAGI. The CDR3 is 15 amino acids. Deletions cut 2 bases from V and 1 base from J, with 10 bases between. This chain's CDR3 is CASSYMPGGTDTQYF. The CDR3 DNA sequence: TGTGCCAGCAGTTACATGCCGGGAGGCACAGATACGCAGTATTTT.

Only a few counts were recorded for this clone. V usage is TRBV28 and J usage is TRBJ1-2, with a possible D match to TRBD1 (5 bases). Germline lookup yields CDR1 MDHEN and CDR2 SYDVKM. CDR3 length: 15 amino acids. V gave up 5 bases and J gave up 8 bases, with 21 bases separating them. This chain's CDR3 is CASSLTGGRAKGYTF. In nucleotides, the CDR3 is TGTGCCAGCAGTCTCACAGGAGGACGGGCGAAGGGCTACACCTTC.

The chain carries TRBV9 and TRBJ2-3, with 9 nucleotides matching TRBD1. Germline lookup yields CDR1 SGDLS and CDR2 YYNGEE. V dropped 2 bases and J dropped 5; count of bases not matched to a gene: 9. The CDR3 contains 16 residues. CDR3 sequence reads: CASSVVGTGTGDTQYF. The CDR3 DNA follows: TGTGCCAGCAGCGTGGTCGGGACAGGGACGGGAGATACGCAGTATTTT.

The CDR3 region is CAWSPPGYGNSPLHF. The CDR3 coding sequence is TGTGCCTGGAGTCCCCCGGGGTATGGGAATTCACCCCTCCACTTT. V gene TRBV30 combines with J gene TRBJ1-6; D gene ambiguous. The CDR3 has 15 amino acids. From germline, CDR1 is GTSNPN and CDR2 SVGIG (reference sequence). Trimming took 2 bases from V and 7 from J, leaving 15 bases between them.

The chain uses TRBV29-1 and TRBJ2-6; D might be TRBD2 (5 bases). V dropped 4 bases and J dropped 0 bases, with 19 bases sitting between them. CDR3 length: 18 residues. CDR1 and CDR2 (germline): SQVTM, ANQGSEA. The CDR3 loop is CSVVGEAAKTSGANVLTF. The CDR3 coding sequence is TGCAGCGTTGTGGGAGAGGCAGCAAAAACCTCTGGGGCCAACGTCCTGACTTTC.

The V call is TRBV7-3, the J call TRBJ2-3, with a possible D match to TRBD1 (6 bases). V was cut by 5 bases and J by 6 bases, with 15 bases left in between. The CDR3 sequence is 14 residues long. Germline lookup yields CDR1 SGHTA and CDR2 FQGTGA. The DNA of the CDR3 is TGTGCCAGCAGCCTCAGACAGGCGCCGGATACGCAGTATTTT. It yields the protein CASSLRQAPDTQYF.

The chain is built from TRBV9 and TRBJ1-2; D is perhaps TRBD1 (6 bases). Germline loops: CDR1 SGDLS, CDR2 YYNGEE. This CDR3 is built from 20 residues. Between the trimmed V and J ends, which lost 0 bases and 0 bases, there was a span of 24 bases. The CDR3 sequence: CASSVARDPLQRGTNYGYTF. Written as DNA, the CDR3 is TGTGCCAGCAGCGTAGCCCGGGACCCCCTCCAAAGGGGGACTAACTATGGCTACACCTTC.

V gene TRBV3-1 (or the pseudogene TRBV3-2) combines with J gene TRBJ1-1; D unclear. CDR3 length: 14 residues. The germline CDR1 and CDR2 sequences are LGHDT and YNNKEL (reference sequence). Deletions cut 4 bases from V and 1 base from J, with 10 bases between. The CDR3 sequence is CASSPDLGNTEAFF. The CDR3 DNA reads TGTGCCAGCAGCCCAGACCTGGGGAACACTGAAGCTTTCTTT.

This chain connects TRBV7-3 to TRBJ1-2; 7 bases map to TRBD1. V trimming: 2 bases; J trimming: 0 bases; junction bases outside the gene matches: 15. The germline V gene encodes CDR1 SGHTA and CDR2 FQGTGA. This CDR3 contains 19 residues. CDR3 sequence (DNA): TGTGCCAGCAGCTTAGGGATATGGGGACAGTCACCTCCTAACTATGGCTACACCTTC. Its translation: CASSLGIWGQSPPNYGYTF. The variable domain in full, with the rest retrieved from reference TRBV7-3 and TRBJ1-2, is GAGVSQTPSNKVTEKGKYVELRCDPISGHTALYWYRQSLGQGPEFLIYFQGTGAADDSGLPNDRFFAVRPEGSVSTLKIQRTERGDSAVYLCASSLGIWGQSPPNYGYTFGSGTRLTVV.

The chain has TRBV4-1 and TRBJ1-2, with TRBD1 as a possible D gene (6 bases). CDR1 MGHRA and CDR2 YSYEKL come from the germline V gene. The CDR3 spans 14 residues. The V and J ends lost 4 bases and 3 bases respectively, with 12 bases between them. The CDR3 sequence is CASSRDDRYYGYTF. The DNA of the CDR3 is TGCGCCAGCAGCCGAGACGACAGGTACTATGGCTACACCTTC.

The chain links TRBV3-1 (or the pseudogene TRBV3-2) to TRBJ2-5; D remains ambiguous. V lost 1 base and J lost 4, with 4 bases in between. Germline CDR1 reads LGHDT; CDR2 reads YNNKEL (reference sequence). The CDR3 runs to 12 residues. The CDR3 sequence is CASSQVGETQYF. Written as DNA, the CDR3 is TGTGCCAGCAGCCAAGTGGGAGAGACCCAGTACTTC.

The genes are TRBV29-1 and TRBJ1-5; a possible D gene is TRBD1 (5 bases). Germline loops: CDR1 SQVTM, CDR2 ANQGSEA. The V end lost 4 bases, the J end lost 3 bases, and 10 bases lay between the germline ends. This CDR3 has 13 amino acids. CDR3 protein: CSVGGDLNQPQHF. The CDR3 DNA reads as TGCAGCGTTGGAGGGGACCTCAATCAGCCCCAGCATTTT.

V and J are TRBV14 and TRBJ2-7; the D is unclear. The CDR3 spans 16 residues. Germline V CDR1 and CDR2: SGHDN, FVKESK. V was pared by 0 bases and J by 3 bases, with 15 bases between. In nucleotides, the CDR3 is TGTGCCAGCAGCCAAGATCATGGCCCGTTAATCTACGAGCAGTACTTC. Translating it yields CASSQDHGPLIYEQYF. Drawing the rest from reference TRBV14 and TRBJ2-7, the complete variable domain is EAGVTQFPSHSVIEKGQTVTLRCDPISGHDNLYWYRRVMGKEIKFLLHFVKESKQDESGMPNNRFLAERTGGTYSTLKVQPAELEDSGVYFCASSQDHGPLIYEQYFGPGTRLTVT.

This rearrangement joins TRBV5-1 to TRBJ1-3, with 7 bases fitting TRBD1. Germline V CDR1 and CDR2: SGHRS, YFSETQ. CDR3 length equals 18 residues. Germline trimming cut 4 bases from V and 0 bases from J; bases unmatched to any gene: 13. The CDR3 loop reads CASSLADRTGASGNTIYF. As DNA, the CDR3 is TGCGCCAGCAGCCTGGCGGACAGGACGGGGGCCTCTGGAAACACCATATATTTT. Full variable domain (remainder filled in from reference TRBV5-1 and TRBJ1-3): KAGVTQTPRYLIKTRGQQVTLSCSPISGHRSVSWYQQTPGQGLQFLFEYFSETQRNKGNFPGRFSGRQFSNSRSEMNVSTLELGDSALYLCASSLADRTGASGNTIYFGEGSWLTVV.

The J gene is TRBJ1-2, the V gene TRBV4-1; TRBD1 is a possible D gene (6 bases). Trimming removed 3 bases from V and 1 base from J, with 15 bases in between. Per germline, CDR1 MGHRA and CDR2 YSYEKL. The CDR3 spans 16 residues. CDR3 protein: CASSQSPTGHNYGYTF. As DNA, the CDR3 is TGCGCCAGCAGCCAGAGCCCGACAGGCCATAACTATGGCTACACCTTC.

The J gene is TRBJ2-7, the V gene TRBV5-4, with 9 bases aligning to TRBD1. This CDR3 is built from 14 residues. V dropped 3 bases and J dropped 1; count of bases not matched to a gene: 2. The germline gives CDR1 SGHNT, CDR2 YYREEE (reference sequence). The CDR3 DNA reads as TGTGCCAGCAGCTCGACAGGGGGATCCTACGAGCAGTACTTC. This encodes CASSSTGGSYEQYF.

This clone occurred once. The rearrangement links TRBV27 to TRBJ2-3, with 14 bases identical to TRBD2. This CDR3 is 16 amino acids long. Germline V gene lookup returns CDR1 MNHEY and CDR2 SMNVEV (reference sequence). The junction had 16 bases not matched to a gene; V was cut back by 6 bases and J by 14 bases. Here the CDR3 DNA reads TGTGCCAGCAGCCCGGGACTAGCGGGAGTTTTTCCCCCCTGGTATTTT. It specifies CASSPGLAGVFPPWYF.

The sample holds a few counts of this clone. The chain combines TRBV16 with TRBJ2-5; 9 bases line up with TRBD1. V trimming: 2 bases; J trimming: 4 bases; junction bases outside the gene matches: 2. CDR3 length equals 14 residues. Germline values: CDR1 KGHSY, CDR2 FQNENV. CDR3: CASSQPDRGETQYF. The CDR3 DNA is TGTGCCAGCAGCCAACCGGACAGGGGAGAGACCCAGTACTTC. The full variable domain, completed using reference TRBV16 and TRBJ2-5, is GEEVAQTPKHLVRGEGQKAKLYCAPIKGHSYVFWYQQVLKNEFKFLISFQNENVFDETGMPKERFSAKCLPNSPCSLEIQATKLEDSAVYFCASSQPDRGETQYFGPGTRLLVL.

The chain employs TRBV27 and TRBJ1-5; D is unclear. The germline V and J ends were trimmed by 9 bases and 5 bases, with 11 bases remaining between them. The CDR3 runs to 12 residues. CDR1 and CDR2 from the germline V gene are MNHEY and SMNVEV (reference sequence). CDR3 amino acids: CASRAGDQPQHF. The CDR3 DNA reads as TGTGCCAGTCGGGCCGGGGATCAGCCCCAGCATTTT.

The rearrangement joins TRBV7-9 to TRBJ1-4, with D uncertain. Deletions cut 4 bases from V and 7 bases from J, with 1 base between. The CDR3 extends over 10 amino acids. Germline-derived CDR1 and CDR2 are SEHNR and FQNEAQ (reference sequence). DNA for the CDR3: TGTGCCAGCAGCTCTGAAAAACTGTTTTTT. Its translation is CASSSEKLFF. The whole variable domain, remainder taken from reference TRBV7-9 and TRBJ1-4, is DTGVSQNPRHKITKRGQNVTFRCDPISEHNRLYWYRQTLGQGPEFLTYFQNEAQLEKSRLLSDRFSAERPKGSFSTLEIQRTEQGDSAMYLCASSSEKLFFGSGTQLSVL.

This chain uses TRBV5-4 with TRBJ2-1, with a tentative D call TRBD2 (7 bases). Per the germline V gene, CDR1 is SGHNT and CDR2 is YYREEE (reference sequence). The CDR3 is 16 residues long. V was trimmed by 1 base and J by 4 bases, leaving 15 bases between them. This CDR3 is CASSLPKGGVYNEQFF. DNA of the CDR3: TGTGCCAGCAGCTTGCCCAAGGGGGGGGTATACAATGAGCAGTTCTTC. Drawing the rest from reference TRBV5-4 and TRBJ2-1, the complete variable domain is ETGVTQSPTHLIKTRGQQVTLRCSSQSGHNTVSWYQQALGQGPQFIFQYYREEENGRGNFPPRFSGLQFPNYSSELNVNALELDDSALYLCASSLPKGGVYNEQFFGPGTRLTVL.

The chain is built from TRBV7-9 and TRBJ1-4; a possible D gene is TRBD1 (5 bases). The CDR3 covers 17 residues. CDR1 is SEHNR and CDR2 is FQNEAQ in the germline V gene (reference sequence). V was pared by 5 bases and J by 0 bases, with 16 bases between. The CDR3 reads CASSPRGHSTTNEKLFF. CDR3 coding DNA: TGTGCCAGCAGCCCGCGGGGCCACAGTACAACTAATGAAAAACTGTTTTTT.

This chain uses TRBV5-5 with TRBJ1-2; tentatively, D is TRBD1 (6 bases). The CDR3 sequence is 14 residues long. Per the germline V gene, CDR1 is SGHKS and CDR2 is YYEKEE (reference sequence). V was clipped by 0 bases and J by 3 bases, with 9 bases between them. The CDR3 region is CASSLDRVDYGYTF. DNA for the CDR3: TGTGCCAGCAGCTTGGACAGGGTAGACTATGGCTACACCTTC.

The CDR3 loop is CANFSGPYEQYF. The CDR3 DNA sequence: TGTGCCAACTTTAGCGGACCCTACGAGCAGTACTTC. The chain employs TRBV2 and TRBJ2-7, with D maybe TRBD2 (6 bases). The CDR3 contains 12 residues. Germline V gene lookup returns CDR1 SNHLY and CDR2 FYNNEI. Trimming removed 10 bases from V and 2 bases from J, with 12 bases in between.

The V and J genes are TRBV5-1 and TRBJ1-3; 7 bases are shared with TRBD1. The J segment lost 1 base and the V segment lost 2 bases, leaving 9 bases of the junction unmatched. From germline, CDR1 is SGHRS and CDR2 YFSETQ. The CDR3 contains 17 residues. As DNA, the CDR3 is TGCGCCAGCAGCTTCGACCTGGGACAGCGATCTGGAAACACCATATATTTT. Amino acid sequence: CASSFDLGQRSGNTIYF.

The chain uses TRBV5-1 and TRBJ1-1, with D possibly matching TRBD1 (5 bases). The CDR3 totals 15 residues. V gave up 0 bases and J gave up 5 bases, with 14 bases separating them. Germline loops: CDR1 SGHRS, CDR2 YFSETQ. The CDR3 protein is CASSLGRGLGTEAFF. The CDR3 nucleotides read TGCGCCAGCAGCTTGGGACGGGGCCTTGGGACTGAAGCTTTCTTT.

This rearrangement joins TRBV29-1 to TRBJ1-6, with TRBD1 as a possible D gene (5 bases). V was shortened by 2 bases and J by 4 bases, with 15 bases between the two germline ends. This CDR3 contains 16 residues. The germline CDR1 and CDR2 sequences are SQVTM and ANQGSEA. CDR3 amino acids: CSVEHSSGWYNSPLHF. The CDR3 DNA follows: TGCAGCGTTGAACATTCTTCAGGGTGGTATAATTCACCCCTCCACTTT. Using reference TRBV29-1 and TRBJ1-6 for the parts outside the CDR3, the full variable domain is SAVISQKPSRDICQRGTSLTIQCQVDSQVTMMFWYRQQPGQSLTLIATANQGSEATYESGFVIDKFPISRPNLTFSTLTVSNMSPEDSSIYLCSVEHSSGWYNSPLHFGNGTRLTVT.

A single count supports this clone. The V and J genes are TRBV28 and TRBJ1-2, with D perhaps matching TRBD1 (6 bases). Trimming cost V 5 bases and J 0 bases, with 13 bases left between them. Germline CDR1 is MDHEN and CDR2 is SYDVKM. CDR3 size: 15 residues. In DNA form, the CDR3 reads TGTGCCAGCAGTAGGCCGGGACAAGCTAACTATGGCTACACCTTC. Protein product: CASSRPGQANYGYTF.

This sequence joins TRBV28 and TRBJ1-1; D remains unclear. Trimming shortened V by 3 bases and J by 3 bases, and 8 bases separated the two germline ends. Germline loops: CDR1 MDHEN, CDR2 SYDVKM. The CDR3 covers 13 residues. The chain's CDR3 is CASSFVGDTEAFF. The CDR3 DNA reads TGTGCCAGCAGTTTTGTTGGGGACACTGAAGCTTTCTTT.

The V call is TRBV5-6, the J call TRBJ1-4, with TRBD1 as a possible D gene (6 bases). Trimming left V 3 bases short and J 8 bases short, with 17 bases between. The germline CDR1 and CDR2 sequences are SGHDT and YYEEEE. The CDR3 runs to 15 residues. The CDR3 nucleotides are TGTGCCAGCAGCTCCCCGGGGGGGGCGGAAGAAAAACTGTTTTTT. Translating it yields CASSSPGGAEEKLFF.